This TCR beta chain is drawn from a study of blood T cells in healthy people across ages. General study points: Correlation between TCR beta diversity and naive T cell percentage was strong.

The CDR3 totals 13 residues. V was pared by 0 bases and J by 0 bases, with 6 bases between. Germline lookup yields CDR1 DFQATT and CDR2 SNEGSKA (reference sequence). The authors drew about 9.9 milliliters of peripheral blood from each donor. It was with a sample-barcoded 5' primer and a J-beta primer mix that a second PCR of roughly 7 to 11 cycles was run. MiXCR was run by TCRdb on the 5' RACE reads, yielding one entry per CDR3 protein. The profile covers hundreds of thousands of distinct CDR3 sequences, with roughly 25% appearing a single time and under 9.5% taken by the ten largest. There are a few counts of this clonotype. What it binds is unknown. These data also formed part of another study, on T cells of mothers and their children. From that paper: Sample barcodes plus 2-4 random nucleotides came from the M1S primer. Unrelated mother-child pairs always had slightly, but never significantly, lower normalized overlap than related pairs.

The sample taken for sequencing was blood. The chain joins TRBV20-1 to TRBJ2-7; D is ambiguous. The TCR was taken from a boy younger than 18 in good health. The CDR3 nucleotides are TGCAGTGCTAGAGATCTAGTCTCCTACGAGCAGTACTTC. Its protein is CSARDLVSYEQYF.